This T cell receptor (beta chain) appears in the sequencing data of a study of cytomegalovirus exposure and HLA in healthy donors. Study findings and constraints: Some V segments (TRBV6-2 and TRBV6-3 among them) were excluded as indistinguishable. As immune exposure information, only CMV serostatus was available.

This clone showed up just a few times. Its antigen remains unidentified. Primers included in the PCR were 60 Vbeta and 13 Jbeta primers. The data were produced by immunoSEQ multiplex PCR, yet TCRdb's version contains in-frame clones alone and is incomplete. This sample has about 180,000 clones, with almost 80% found just once. V dropped 2 bases and J dropped 6 bases, with 8 bases sitting between them. This CDR3 comprises 14 residues. The V gene's germline CDR1 is MGHRA and CDR2 YSYEKL. The rearrangement uses TRBV4-1 and TRBJ1-6; D not certain. This TCR was recovered from a man aged 35-49 years in good health and CMV-seropositive. Sequenced: PBMCs. CDR3 bases: TGCGCCAGCAGCCAACAGGTGCTTAATTCACCCCTCCACTTT. Amino acids: CASSQQVLNSPLHF.